The 15 T cell receptor beta chains below all came from one sample that was sequenced in a study of siplizumab effects on memory and regulatory T cells. TCRdb's table, derived via immunoSEQ multiplex PCR, lists solely in-frame clones and lacks some. The repertoire holds under 110,000 clones, with 92% as singletons. The source material was non-Treg CD4+ T cells sorted from blood. The receptors were gathered from a human donor in good health.

V is TRBV9 and J is TRBJ2-7; 10 bases are shared with TRBD2. Looked up from germline, CDR1 is SGDLS and CDR2 is YYNGEE. After removal of 0 bases from V and 5 bases from J, the junction contained 8 bases not matched to a gene. The CDR3 is 16 amino acids. The CDR3 nucleotides read TGTGCCAGCAGCGTAGGGTCTAGCGGGAGTAGGGACGAGCAGTACTTC. It codes for CASSVGSSGSRDEQYF.

The V and J genes are TRBV6-5 and TRBJ2-1; D uncertain. This CDR3 is built from 11 residues. V lost 2 bases, J lost 11 bases, and 7 bases lay in between. The V gene's germline CDR1 is MNHEY and CDR2 SVGAGI. The CDR3 here is CASSYGVKQFF. The DNA for the CDR3 is TGTGCCAGCAGTTACGGCGTTAAGCAGTTCTTC.

The V call is TRBV27, the J call TRBJ2-7, with D tentatively TRBD1 (6 bases). CDR3 length: 14 residues. Germline-derived CDR1 and CDR2 are MNHEY and SMNVEV (reference sequence). V lost 3 bases to trimming and J lost 0 bases, with 9 bases between them. The CDR3 region is CASSFDRSSYEQYF. Here the CDR3 DNA reads TGTGCCAGCAGTTTCGACAGGAGCTCCTACGAGCAGTACTTC.

The V gene is TRBV19, the J gene TRBJ2-1, with D possibly TRBD1 on 6 matching bases. The V gene lost 6 bases and the J gene lost 0 bases, with 9 bases spanning the gap. Germline CDR1 LNHDA, CDR2 SQIVND (reference sequence). This CDR3 region has 14 residues. CDR3 loop: CASRQGSSYNEQFF. The DNA for the CDR3 is TGTGCCAGTAGGCAGGGGAGCTCCTACAATGAGCAGTTCTTC.

The V call is TRBV2, the J call TRBJ2-3; D is ambiguous. Germline-derived CDR1 and CDR2 are SNHLY and FYNNEI. Trimming stripped 8 bases from V and 0 bases from J, with 12 bases between. CDR3 size: 14 residues. The CDR3 nucleotides are TGTGCCAGCCAGTACGGCCCTAGCACAGATACGCAGTATTTT. This sequence encodes CASQYGPSTDTQYF.

The V call is TRBV5-4, the J call TRBJ2-5; tentatively, D is TRBD2 (5 bases). The V and J ends lost 4 bases and 3 bases respectively, with 13 bases between them. Per the germline V gene, CDR1 is SGHNT and CDR2 is YYREEE (reference sequence). This CDR3 is built from 14 residues. CDR3 in amino acids: CASSLAAGKETQYF. The CDR3 nucleotides read TGTGCCAGCAGCCTCGCGGCCGGGAAAGAGACCCAGTACTTC.

This chain uses TRBV28 with TRBJ1-2; D ambiguous. The CDR3 consists of 15 residues. Germline CDR1 MDHEN, CDR2 SYDVKM. With 6 bases removed from V and 7 bases from J, the gap between germline ends came to 21 bases. CDR3 nucleotide sequence: TGTGCCAGCAGGATGGAAGGGTTTCGTCTAGGTGGCTACACCTTC. Protein: CASRMEGFRLGGYTF.

This sequence joins TRBV2 and TRBJ2-7, with TRBD2 matching over 7 bases. The CDR3 spans 12 residues. Germline V gives CDR1 SNHLY, CDR2 FYNNEI. J lost 5 bases, V lost 5 bases, and 3 bases had no gene match. CDR3 sequence: CASSTSAHEQYF. The CDR3 DNA reads as TGTGCCAGCAGTACTAGCGCCCACGAGCAGTACTTC. The variable domain in full, completed from reference TRBV2 and TRBJ2-7, reads EPEVTQTPSHQVTQMGQEVILRCVPISNHLYFYWYRQILGQKVEFLVSFYNNEISEKSEIFDDQFSVERPDGSNFTLKIRSTKLEDSAMYFCASSTSAHEQYFGPGTRLTVT.

The V gene is TRBV18, the J gene TRBJ1-1, with TRBD1 matching over 10 bases. J gave up 4 bases and V 2 bases, and 7 bases lay outside the gene matches. Germline lookup yields CDR1 KGHSH and CDR2 LQKENI. CDR3 length equals 16 residues. CDR3 DNA: TGTGCCAGCTCACCAACCGGGACAGGGGTGGGCACTGAAGCTTTCTTT. Translation: CASSPTGTGVGTEAFF.

This clone was seen a single time. The rearrangement joins TRBV5-1 to TRBJ1-3; no clear D gene. Germline lookup yields CDR1 SGHRS and CDR2 YFSETQ. Trimming left V 3 bases short and J 4 bases short, with 14 bases between. The CDR3 length is 15 residues. The CDR3 DNA sequence: TGCGCCAGCAGCTCCACTTCGGCCGGGGGAAACACCATATATTTT. Amino acid sequence: CASSSTSAGGNTIYF. The whole variable domain, remainder taken from reference TRBV5-1 and TRBJ1-3, is KAGVTQTPRYLIKTRGQQVTLSCSPISGHRSVSWYQQTPGQGLQFLFEYFSETQRNKGNFPGRFSGRQFSNSRSEMNVSTLELGDSALYLCASSSTSAGGNTIYFGEGSWLTVV.

This chain joins TRBV7-2 and TRBJ2-1; D is tentatively TRBD1 or TRBD2 (5 bases each). Trimming took 7 bases from V and 4 from J, leaving 14 bases between them. Germline assignment: CDR1 SGHTA and CDR2 FQGNSA. The CDR3 has 14 amino acids. This CDR3 is CASTIGTEYNEQFF. In nucleotides, the CDR3 is TGTGCCAGCACGATCGGGACGGAGTACAATGAGCAGTTCTTC.

In its sample, this clone was seen once. The chain couples TRBV6-5 to TRBJ2-7, with TRBD1 matching over 9 bases. V gave up 6 bases and J gave up 2 bases; unmatched junction bases: 8. The CDR3 covers 15 residues. Germline loops: CDR1 MNHEY, CDR2 SVGAGI. The CDR3 reads CASSTAGTGPYEQYF. CDR3 DNA: TGTGCCAGCAGCACAGCCGGGACAGGGCCCTACGAGCAGTACTTC.

Only one count was recorded for this clone. The gene calls are TRBV19 and TRBJ1-5; D gene unclear. V lost 5 bases to trimming and J lost 7 bases, with 12 bases between them. The CDR3 has 13 amino acids. In germline, CDR1 is LNHDA, CDR2 SQIVND (reference sequence). The CDR3 coding sequence is TGTGCCAGTAGTCTCAGTCGGGAGCAGCCCCAGCATTTT. Translating gives CASSLSREQPQHF.

The genes are TRBV5-1 and TRBJ2-2; tentative D call: TRBD1 (6 bases). The CDR3 covers 17 residues. Germline V gene data show CDR1 as SGHRS and CDR2 as YFSETQ. The ends were cut back, 5 bases at V and 1 base at J, with 18 bases in the middle. The DNA of the CDR3 is TGCGCCAGCAGGCCCGGGACAATCTCACGGAACACCGGGGAGCTGTTTTTT. Its translation: CASRPGTISRNTGELFF.

In the case of this clone: The junction and the germline gene differ at one end; a read error may be behind it. The rearrangement uses TRBV25-1 and TRBJ2-5; unclear D gene. Germline V lookup: CDR1 MGHDK, CDR2 SYGVNS. This CDR3 comprises 12 residues. CDR3: CAGSETQETQYF. As DNA, the CDR3 is TGTGCCGGCAGTGAAACTCAAGAGACCCAGTACTTC.